A few counts support the clone carrying this TCR beta chain. Its antigen is not known. The data stem from a study of response to subunit inactivated influenza vaccine. Study-level results: It was the authors' suggestion that each seasonal influenza vaccination recruits few new T cells.

In germline, CDR1 is DFQATT, CDR2 SNEGSKA (reference sequence). The V and J ends lost 0 bases and 8 bases respectively, with 11 bases between them. The CDR3 has 13 residues. TCRdb re-called the RT-PCR reads through MiXCR, storing one row per CDR3 protein. The data show 530,000 or so distinct CDR3 sequences, with about 10% seen just once and roughly 10% held by the top ten. Sequencing used PBMCs from blood, obtained on the day of vaccination. This clonotype was obtained from a man aged 50 to 60 who received an inactivated influenza vaccine. V gene TRBV20-1 combines with J gene TRBJ2-1; unclear D gene. CDR3 DNA: TGCAGTGCTAGAGACGGGCGTTGGGATGAGCAGTTCTTC. As protein: CSARDGRWDEQFF.